This T cell receptor (beta chain) was sequenced in a study of control samples from healthy donors and cancer patients. Sequencing was performed with immunoSEQ multiplex PCR; in TCRdb, only in-frame clones are kept and a portion is missing. The table lists about 76,000 clones, roughly 89% of them singletons, with over 8% in the top ten. This CDR3 contains 11 residues. The ends were cut back, 5 bases at V and 2 bases at J, with 6 bases in the middle. Per the germline V gene, CDR1 is DFQATT and CDR2 is SNEGSKA (reference sequence). The sample was PBMCs. The chain recombines TRBV20-1 with TRBJ1-2; no definite D call. The receptor comes from a woman between 45 and 60 years old with colorectal cancer. The CDR3 DNA is TGCAGTGCTCATCAGAACTATGGCTACACCTTC. It codes for CSAHQNYGYTF.